The T cell receptor beta chain described here comes from a study of CD8+CD57+ T cells in acquired aplastic anemia. In this sample, this clonotype turned up a few times. TCR beta VDJ and CDR3 profiling used genomic DNA as template. TCRdb ran MiXCR on the reads and lists one entry per CDR3 protein. The data contain 150,000 or so distinct CDR3 sequences, under 55% of them singletons. By flow cytometry, patients selected for sequencing had shown an expansion of CD8+CD57+ cells. The receptor was derived from a human donor with aplastic anemia. Sequenced: sorted CD4+, CD8+, or CD8+CD57+ T cells (not recorded which) from PBMCs.

Here the CDR3 reads CASSDWETQYF. Here the CDR3 DNA reads TGTGCCAGCAGCGACTGGGAGACCCAGTACTTC. The chain is built from TRBV5-6 and TRBJ2-5, with no clear D. The germline V gene encodes CDR1 SGHDT and CDR2 YYEEEE. V was pared by 4 bases and J by 5 bases, with 6 bases between. The CDR3 loop spans 11 amino acids.